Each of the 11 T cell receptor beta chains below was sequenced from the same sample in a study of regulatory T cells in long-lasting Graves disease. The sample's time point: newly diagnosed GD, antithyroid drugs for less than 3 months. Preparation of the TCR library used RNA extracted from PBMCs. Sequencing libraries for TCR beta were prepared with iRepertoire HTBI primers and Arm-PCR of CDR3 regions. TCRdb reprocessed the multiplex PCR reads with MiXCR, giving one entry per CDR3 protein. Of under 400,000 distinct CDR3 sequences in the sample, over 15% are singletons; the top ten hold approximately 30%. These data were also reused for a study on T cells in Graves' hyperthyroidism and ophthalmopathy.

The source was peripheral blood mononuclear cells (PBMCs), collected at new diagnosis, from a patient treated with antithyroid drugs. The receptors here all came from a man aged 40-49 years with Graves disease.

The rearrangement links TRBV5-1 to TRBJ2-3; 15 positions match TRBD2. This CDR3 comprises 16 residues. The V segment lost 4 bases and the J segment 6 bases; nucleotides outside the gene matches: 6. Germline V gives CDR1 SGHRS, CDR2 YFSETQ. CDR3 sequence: CASSPGLAGGYDTQYF. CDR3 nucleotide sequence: TGCGCCAGCAGCCCTGGACTAGCGGGGGGGTACGATACGCAGTATTTT.

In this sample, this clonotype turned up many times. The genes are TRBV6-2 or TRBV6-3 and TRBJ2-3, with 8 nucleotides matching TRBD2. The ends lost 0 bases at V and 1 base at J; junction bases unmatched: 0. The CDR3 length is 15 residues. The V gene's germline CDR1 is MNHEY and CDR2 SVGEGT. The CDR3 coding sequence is TGTGCCAGCAGTTACTCGACTAGCGGCACAGATACGCAGTATTTT. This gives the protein CASSYSTSGTDTQYF.

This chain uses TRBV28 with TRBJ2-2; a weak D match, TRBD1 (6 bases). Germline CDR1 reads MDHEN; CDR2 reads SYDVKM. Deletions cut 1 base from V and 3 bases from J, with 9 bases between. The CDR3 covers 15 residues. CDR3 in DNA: TGTGCCAGCAGTTTATCAGGGGTCCACACCGGGGAGCTGTTTTTT. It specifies CASSLSGVHTGELFF.

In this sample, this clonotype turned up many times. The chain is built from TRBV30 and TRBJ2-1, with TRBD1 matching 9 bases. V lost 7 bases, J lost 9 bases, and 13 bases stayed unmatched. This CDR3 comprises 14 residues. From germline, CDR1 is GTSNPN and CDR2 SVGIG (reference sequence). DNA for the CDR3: TGTGCCTCCGATACCGGGACAGGGAGAATTGAGCAGTTCTTC. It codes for CASDTGTGRIEQFF.

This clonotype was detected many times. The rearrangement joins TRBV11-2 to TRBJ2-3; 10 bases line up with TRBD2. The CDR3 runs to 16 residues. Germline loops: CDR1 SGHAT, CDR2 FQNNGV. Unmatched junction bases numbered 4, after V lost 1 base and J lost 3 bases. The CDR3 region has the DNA TGTGCCAGCAGCTTAGTTGGTAGCGGGGGGACAGATACGCAGTATTTT. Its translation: CASSLVGSGGTDTQYF.

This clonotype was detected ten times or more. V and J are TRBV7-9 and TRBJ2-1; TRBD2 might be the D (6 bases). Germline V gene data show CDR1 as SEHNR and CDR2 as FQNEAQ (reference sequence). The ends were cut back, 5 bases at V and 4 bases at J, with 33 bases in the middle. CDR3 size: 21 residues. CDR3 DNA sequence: TGTGCCAGCAGCGGTAATTTTGGACATTCGACGGGTGGGGGGAAATACAATGAGCAGTTCTTC. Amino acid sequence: CASSGNFGHSTGGGKYNEQFF.

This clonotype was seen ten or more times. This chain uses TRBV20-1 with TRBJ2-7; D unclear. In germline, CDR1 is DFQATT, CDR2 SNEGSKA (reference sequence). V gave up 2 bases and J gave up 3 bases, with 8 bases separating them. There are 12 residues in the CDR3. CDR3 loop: CSARLGGYEQYF. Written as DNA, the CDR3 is TGCAGTGCTAGACTGGGTGGCTACGAGCAGTACTTC.

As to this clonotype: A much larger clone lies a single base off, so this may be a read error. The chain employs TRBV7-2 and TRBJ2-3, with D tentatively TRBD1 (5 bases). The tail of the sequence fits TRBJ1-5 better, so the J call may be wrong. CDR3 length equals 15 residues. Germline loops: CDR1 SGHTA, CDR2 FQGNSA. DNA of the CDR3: TGTGCCAGCAGCTTATTTGCGGGGGGGGAAGATACGCAGCATTTT. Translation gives CASSLFAGGEDTQHF.

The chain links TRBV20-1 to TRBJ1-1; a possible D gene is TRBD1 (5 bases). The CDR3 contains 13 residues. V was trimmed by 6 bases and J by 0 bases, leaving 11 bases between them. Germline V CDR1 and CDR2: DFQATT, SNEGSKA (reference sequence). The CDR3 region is CSANRDLNTEAFF. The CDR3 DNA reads TGCAGTGCCAATAGGGACCTGAACACTGAAGCTTTCTTT.

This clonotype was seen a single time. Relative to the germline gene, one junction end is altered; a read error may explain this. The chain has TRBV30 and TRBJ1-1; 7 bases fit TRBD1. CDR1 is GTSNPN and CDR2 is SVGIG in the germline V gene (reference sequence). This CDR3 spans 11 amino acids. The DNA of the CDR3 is TGTGCCTGGGGTGACAGGGTAAAAGCTCTCTTT. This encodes CAWGDRVKALF.

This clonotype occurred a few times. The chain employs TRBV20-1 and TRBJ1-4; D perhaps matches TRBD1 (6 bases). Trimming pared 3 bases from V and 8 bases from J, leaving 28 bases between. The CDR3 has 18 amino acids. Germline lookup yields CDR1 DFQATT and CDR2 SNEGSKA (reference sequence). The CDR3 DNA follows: TGCAGTGCTAGTTCTTCTTGGACAGAAGGCCGCTCTATAGAAAAACTGTTTTTT. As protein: CSASSSWTEGRSIEKLFF.